A selection of T cell receptor beta chains follows, all from one sample in a study of T-cell memory formation after mild COVID-19. MiXCR, run by TCRdb on the 5' RACE reads, gives a single entry per CDR3 protein. This sample carries more than 100,000 distinct CDR3 sequences, around 15% of them seen once, and the ten largest clones take approximately 5%. Sequencing used PBMCs or a T cell subset sorted from them (not recorded which). These TCRs come from a man between 18 and 35 years old who had mild COVID-19 (a few samples of this study predate the infection). Cell type and time point are not known. CDR3s include the opening cysteine and the closing phenylalanine or tryptophan. D genes are given only for firm matches. Clone size is stated in some rows and not others, as once, few, many or a class when expanded.

>many|TRBJ2-3|TRBV4-2|TRBD2
TGTGCCAGCAGCCAAGTTGGGTCGCGGGGGGGCTTCTCAGATACGCAGTATTTT
CASSQVGSRGGFSDTQYF
>NA|TRBJ2-7|TRBV5-1|NA
TGCGCCAGCAGCTACCTAAGGGGGAACTCCTACGAGCAGTACTTC
CASSYLRGNSYEQYF
>NA|TRBJ2-3|TRBV7-2|TRBD2
TGTGCCAGCGGCGGGGGGGACACAGATACGCAGTATTTT
CASGGGDTDTQYF
>NA|TRBJ1-1|TRBV5-6|TRBD1
TGTGCCAGCAGTAGACAGGGGCTTAACACTGAAGCTTTCTTT
CASSRQGLNTEAFF
>many|TRBJ2-1|TRBV12-3/TRBV12-4|NA
TGTGCCAGCAACCATAGGCGAGTATCCTACAATGAGCAGTTCTTC
CASNHRRVSYNEQFF
>many|TRBJ2-3|TRBV5-1|NA
TGCGCCAGCAGCACCTCTGACAACCCTAGCACAGATACGCAGTATTTT
CASSTSDNPSTDTQYF
>NA|TRBJ2-7|TRBV18|NA
TGTGCCAGCTCACCCTCTGGGGGGAGTACCTACGAGCAGTACTTC
CASSPSGGSTYEQYF
>many|TRBJ1-2|TRBV7-3|NA
TGTGCCAGCAGCTTGCAGGGTGGATATGGCTACACCTTC
CASSLQGGYGYTF
>few|TRBJ2-3|TRBV7-2|NA
TGTGCCAGCAGCCGAACGCTGACGGCAGCAGATACGCAGTATTTT
CASSRTLTAADTQYF
>few|TRBJ2-1|TRBV4-2|TRBD2
TGTGCCAGCAGCCAGGGACTAGCGGGACTCAATGAGCAGTTCTTC
CASSQGLAGLNEQFF
>medium-sized|TRBJ2-1|TRBV28|TRBD2
TGTGCCAGCAGTTTATCGGGGGGGAATGAGCAGTTCTTC
CASSLSGGNEQFF
>NA|TRBJ1-2|TRBV7-8|NA
TGTGCCAGCAGCCCCGCAGGGGATGGCTACACCTTC
CASSPAGDGYTF
>NA|TRBJ1-5|TRBV7-2|NA
TGTGCCAGCAGCTTATATGGGGGGAGTCAGCCCCAGCATTTT
CASSLYGGSQPQHF
>NA|TRBJ2-5|TRBV6-5|TRBD2
TGTGCCAGCAGTTCCGGGACTAGCGGGGGGACAAGAGAGACCCAGTACTTC
CASSSGTSGGTRETQYF
>NA|TRBJ2-3|TRBV6-6|NA
TGTGCCAGCAGTTACTCGACATCCGGGGGATTTACAGATACGCAGTATTTT
CASSYSTSGGFTDTQYF
>NA|TRBJ1-5|TRBV20-1|TRBD1
TGCAGTGCGCCAGACAGGGGGCAAATCAATCAGCCCCAGCATTTT
CSAPDRGQINQPQHF
>NA|TRBJ2-3|TRBV4-1|NA
TGCGCCAGCAGCCCGCCCAGGGGAACCAGCACAGATACGCAGTATTTT
CASSPPRGTSTDTQYF
>few|TRBJ2-5|TRBV9|NA
TGTGCCAGCAGCGTAGGGCAGCGCCAAGAGACCCAGTACTTC
CASSVGQRQETQYF
>NA|TRBJ2-5|TRBV7-9|TRBD2
TGTGCCAGCAGCTTACTAGCGGGGGCTCAAGAGACCCAGTACTTC
CASSLLAGAQETQYF
>few|TRBJ2-1|TRBV6-2/TRBV6-3|NA
TGTGCCAGCTTGGAGGGTCCGTACAATGAGCAGTTCTTC
CASLEGPYNEQFF
>few|TRBJ2-1|TRBV20-1|TRBD2
TGCAGTGCTAGAGATCGTAGCGGGGGTTACAATGAGCAGTTCTTC
CSARDRSGGYNEQFF
>many|TRBJ2-3|TRBV7-2|NA
TGTGCCAGCAGCTTAGCCCCCAGGGGCGCAGATACGCAGTATTTT
CASSLAPRGADTQYF
>NA|TRBJ2-1|TRBV12-3/TRBV12-4|NA
TGTGCCAGCAGTCCTACAGGGATCTACAATGAGCAGTTCTTC
CASSPTGIYNEQFF
>few|TRBJ2-5|TRBV5-5|TRBD2
TGTGCCAGCAGCTTGAAGTGGGGGGGGACCCAGTACTTC
CASSLKWGGTQYF
>few|TRBJ2-3|TRBV29-1|TRBD2
TGCAGCGCCGAGAGCGGGGGGCAGACAGATACGCAGTATTTT
CSAESGGQTDTQYF
>few|TRBJ1-5|TRBV30|NA
TGTGCCTGGAGTTTGGGTTCGGGTCAGCCCCAGCATTTT
CAWSLGSGQPQHF
>few|TRBJ1-5|TRBV30|NA
TGTGCCTGGACCGGCGACGGAGGAGATCAGCCCCAGCATTTT
CAWTGDGGDQPQHF
>many|TRBJ1-2|TRBV12-3/TRBV12-4|NA
TGTGCCAGCAACCGGGACCGAGGATATGGCTACACCTTC
CASNRDRGYGYTF
>few|TRBJ1-1|TRBV20-1|NA
TGCAGTGCTAGAAGCCCAGGGTTCTCCACTGAAGCTTTCTTT
CSARSPGFSTEAFF
>NA|TRBJ2-3|TRBV6-2/TRBV6-3|NA
TGTGCCAGCAGTTACTCCCCTCTAGCGACAGATACGCAGTATTTT
CASSYSPLATDTQYF
>few|TRBJ1-5|TRBV4-2|NA
TGTGCCAGCAGCCAAGCTGTAGAGGGGGGTCAGCCCCAGCATTTT
CASSQAVEGGQPQHF
>NA|TRBJ2-7|TRBV7-6|NA
TGTGCCAGCAGCGTAGGACGTAGCTCCTACGAGCAGTACTTC
CASSVGRSSYEQYF
>many|TRBJ2-3|TRBV12-3/TRBV12-4|NA
TGTGCCAGCAGTTTTAGCAACACAAGAGATACGCAGTATTTT
CASSFSNTRDTQYF
>NA|TRBJ2-1|TRBV9|NA
TGTGCCAGCAGCCCGCCCCTAGGGCAAGGGGTAGACGATGAGCAGTTCTTC
CASSPPLGQGVDDEQFF
>NA|TRBJ1-3|TRBV15|NA
TGTGCCACCAGCAGAGATCAGGTCTCTGGAAACACCATATATTTT
CATSRDQVSGNTIYF
>few|TRBJ2-7|TRBV5-1|TRBD2
TGCGCCAGCAGCTTGGGACTAGCCGTCGAGCAGTACTTC
CASSLGLAVEQYF
>NA|TRBJ2-5|TRBV4-1|NA
TGCGCCAGCAGCCAAACCTTGGGACGCCGGGGAGAGACCCAGTACTTC
CASSQTLGRRGETQYF
>NA|TRBJ2-5|TRBV27|TRBD1
TGTGCCAGCAGTTCAGGGGGCTGGCAAGAGACCCAGTACTTC
CASSSGGWQETQYF
>few|TRBJ1-3|TRBV14|NA
TGTGCCAGCAGCCAAGATCTGAGGTCGTGGGACACCATATATTTT
CASSQDLRSWDTIYF
>few|TRBJ1-2|TRBV11-1|NA
TGTGCCAGCAGCCCCCAAGCGTCCGTCAACTATGGCTACACCTTC
CASSPQASVNYGYTF
>few|TRBJ2-7|TRBV27|TRBD2
TGTGCCAGCAGTCCCGCCGGGAGGGCCTACGAGCAGTACTTC
CASSPAGRAYEQYF
>NA|TRBJ2-1|TRBV20-1|NA
TGCAGCCGGGGGAAAGAGTACAATGAGCAGTTCTTC
CSRGKEYNEQFF
>many|TRBJ2-4|TRBV14|TRBD1
TGTGCCAGCAGCCAACTTACAGGGGGGTCGGACATTCAGTACTTC
CASSQLTGGSDIQYF
>many|TRBJ2-1|TRBV27|NA
TGTGCCAGCAGTTTAGGATTAGAGCAGTTCTTC
CASSLGLEQFF
>NA|TRBJ1-6|TRBV12-3/TRBV12-4|TRBD1
TGTGCCAGTAAGACGCCAGGGGGCAATTCACCCCTCCACTTT
CASKTPGGNSPLHF
>NA|TRBJ1-3|TRBV19|NA
TGTGGGGCCCGGGGTCAGGCCGGAAACACCATATATTTT
CGARGQAGNTIYF
>few|TRBJ2-2|TRBV11-3|NA
TGTGCCAGCAGCTTCCCGGGCGGGGAGCTGTTTTTT
CASSFPGGELFF
>few|TRBJ1-5|TRBV7-9|NA
TGTGCCAGCAGCCAAGACGATCAGCCCCAGCATTTT
CASSQDDQPQHF
>NA|TRBJ2-1|TRBV24-1|NA
TGTGCCACCAGTGTTCCCGGGTCACTTCACCAGTTCTTC
CATSVPGSLHQFF
>few|TRBJ1-2|TRBV6-2/TRBV6-3|NA
TGTGCCAGCAGGAACTATGGCTACACCTTC
CASRNYGYTF
>NA|TRBJ2-1|TRBV7-9|NA
TGTGCCAGCAGCTTATATCACGCCAGGGTGGATGAGCAGTTCTTC
CASSLYHARVDEQFF
>many|TRBJ1-2|TRBV4-3|TRBD1
TGCGCCAGCAGCCAAGCGCCGGGACAGGGTATCTATGGCTACACCTTC
CASSQAPGQGIYGYTF
>NA|TRBJ2-1|TRBV4-1|TRBD1
TGCGCCAGCAGCCAAGATACAGGGGGGACCTTTTGGGGGCAGTTCTTC
CASSQDTGGTFWGQFF
>NA|TRBJ2-3|TRBV10-3|NA
TGTGCCACACTACCCTTTGGGGCCGATACGCAGTATTTT
CATLPFGADTQYF